The rows below give T cell receptor beta chains drawn from one sample of a study of cytomegalovirus exposure and HLA in healthy donors. Clones were sequenced by immunoSEQ multiplex PCR, and TCRdb holds only the in-frame ones, with some missing. The data contain more than 90,000 clones, around 68% of them seen just once; the ten biggest clones take up around a tenth. Sequencing was done on a sample of PBMCs. These receptors all stem from a woman aged 50 to 60 in good health and CMV-seropositive. Both conserved end residues are part of each CDR3. Each record gives: D gene, V gene, J gene, CDR3 protein. D genes are given only for firm matches.

d_gene: TRBD1
v_gene: TRBV5-1
j_gene: TRBJ2-7
CDR3aa: CASETGQGSGQYF

d_gene: -
v_gene: TRBV19
j_gene: TRBJ1-1
CDR3aa: CASTPRGGEPEAFF

d_gene: -
v_gene: TRBV20-1
j_gene: TRBJ1-1
CDR3aa: CSAREGFEAFF

d_gene: TRBD1
v_gene: TRBV5-1
j_gene: TRBJ2-2
CDR3aa: CASCQTGSGGELFF

d_gene: TRBD1
v_gene: TRBV4-3
j_gene: TRBJ1-1
CDR3aa: CASSQPGTGNTEAFF

d_gene: TRBD2
v_gene: TRBV7-6
j_gene: TRBJ2-5
CDR3aa: CASSSSGGVTQYF

d_gene: TRBD2
v_gene: TRBV29-1
j_gene: TRBJ2-3
CDR3aa: CSVGAGGGTDTQYF

d_gene: -
v_gene: TRBV5-3
j_gene: TRBJ1-3
CDR3aa: CATKGEFGNTIYF

d_gene: -
v_gene: TRBV19
j_gene: TRBJ2-5
CDR3aa: CASSPRGALTQETQYF

d_gene: TRBD1
v_gene: TRBV2
j_gene: TRBJ1-1
CDR3aa: CASRGQGRNTEAFF

d_gene: TRBD1
v_gene: TRBV11-2
j_gene: TRBJ2-5
CDR3aa: CASSKDRGETQYF

d_gene: -
v_gene: TRBV7-9
j_gene: TRBJ1-1
CDR3aa: CASSLAVTGNTEAFF

d_gene: TRBD1
v_gene: TRBV11-2
j_gene: TRBJ2-3
CDR3aa: CASSLEWGRGRLDTQYF

d_gene: TRBD1
v_gene: TRBV5-6
j_gene: TRBJ1-2
CDR3aa: CASTRDREDYGYTF

d_gene: -
v_gene: TRBV11-2
j_gene: TRBJ2-6
CDR3aa: CASSEQGAGANVLTF

d_gene: -
v_gene: TRBV5-1
j_gene: TRBJ2-3
CDR3aa: CASSLGLGRRGTDTQYF

d_gene: -
v_gene: TRBV29-1
j_gene: TRBJ2-3
CDR3aa: CSGSVTDTQYF

d_gene: TRBD2
v_gene: TRBV18
j_gene: TRBJ2-2
CDR3aa: CASSPTAGGPSGELFF

d_gene: TRBD1
v_gene: TRBV27
j_gene: TRBJ2-7
CDR3aa: CASSLSPGQAPYEQYF

d_gene: -
v_gene: TRBV18
j_gene: TRBJ2-1
CDR3aa: CASSQIQGPTFNEQFF

d_gene: -
v_gene: TRBV7-2
j_gene: TRBJ1-2
CDR3aa: CASSPGMVGYTF

d_gene: TRBD1
v_gene: TRBV6-4
j_gene: TRBJ1-4
CDR3aa: CASTAPGTGGEKLFF

d_gene: -
v_gene: TRBV28
j_gene: TRBJ1-5
CDR3aa: CASSEPQGGGSEPNTVNQPQHF

d_gene: -
v_gene: TRBV4-2
j_gene: TRBJ1-4
CDR3aa: CASSQEAVGAANEKLFF

d_gene: -
v_gene: TRBV27
j_gene: TRBJ1-5
CDR3aa: CASSFEAGHNQPQHF

d_gene: TRBD1
v_gene: TRBV5-1
j_gene: TRBJ2-7
CDR3aa: CASGTGGGEQYF

d_gene: TRBD1
v_gene: TRBV5-1
j_gene: TRBJ2-2
CDR3aa: CASSLDRGNTGELFF

d_gene: -
v_gene: TRBV7-2
j_gene: TRBJ1-2
CDR3aa: CASSSPQGNYGYTF

d_gene: TRBD2
v_gene: TRBV7-2
j_gene: TRBJ2-3
CDR3aa: CASRFSSTGTSAQYF

d_gene: -
v_gene: TRBV28
j_gene: TRBJ2-7
CDR3aa: CASSYRVGTYEQYF

d_gene: TRBD1
v_gene: TRBV18
j_gene: TRBJ1-2
CDR3aa: CASSPPDRLYGYTF

d_gene: TRBD2
v_gene: TRBV7-2
j_gene: TRBJ2-2
CDR3aa: CASIPSGANTGELFF

d_gene: -
v_gene: TRBV4-3
j_gene: TRBJ1-2
CDR3aa: CASSQDLRANYGYTF

d_gene: -
v_gene: TRBV29-1
j_gene: TRBJ2-1
CDR3aa: CSVGDFYNEQFF

d_gene: TRBD1
v_gene: TRBV6-6
j_gene: TRBJ2-6
CDR3aa: CASRRQGDSGANVLTF